These T cell receptor beta chains were read from a single sample in a study of T cells in Graves' hyperthyroidism and ophthalmopathy. One entry per CDR3 protein, called by TCRdb with MiXCR from the multiplex PCR reads. The sample has about 520,000 distinct CDR3 sequences; about 24% are singletons. The sample was blood. The receptors were gathered from a young woman with Graves' ophthalmopathy. Both conserved end residues are part of each CDR3. Fields, in order: clone size, V gene, D gene, J gene, CDR3 protein, CDR3 DNA. The D gene is left open where the match is weak. Size values are once, few and many counts, or a class for expanded clones, and some rows have none.

clone_size: -; v_call: TRBV6-5; d_call: TRBD1; j_call: TRBJ1-1; cdr3_aa: CASSYGQGTNTEAFF; cdr3_nt: TGTGCCAGCAGTTATGGACAGGGAACGAACACTGAAGCTTTCTTT
clone_size: -; v_call: TRBV20-1; d_call: TRBD1; j_call: TRBJ1-5; cdr3_aa: CSARTGTGVSQPQHF; cdr3_nt: TGCAGTGCTAGAACCGGGACAGGGGTTAGTCAGCCCCAGCATTTT
clone_size: many; v_call: TRBV12-3/TRBV12-4; d_call: -; j_call: TRBJ1-5; cdr3_aa: CASLRWGQPQHF; cdr3_nt: TGTGCCAGCTTAAGGTGGGGTCAGCCCCAGCATTTT
clone_size: -; v_call: TRBV6-2/TRBV6-3; d_call: TRBD2; j_call: TRBJ2-7; cdr3_aa: CASSYDLAGAYEQYF; cdr3_nt: TGTGCCAGCAGTTACGATCTAGCGGGAGCCTACGAGCAGTACTTC
clone_size: few; v_call: TRBV15; d_call: -; j_call: TRBJ2-7; cdr3_aa: CATSREPTEYEQYF; cdr3_nt: TGTGCCACCAGCAGAGAGCCGACGGAGTACGAGCAGTACTTC
clone_size: -; v_call: TRBV5-1; d_call: TRBD1; j_call: TRBJ2-6; cdr3_aa: CASWDGQVVSAAIFLTF; cdr3_nt: TGCGCCAGCTGGGACGGACAGGTAGTCTCTGCGGCCATCTTCCTGACTTTC
clone_size: -; v_call: TRBV10-3; d_call: -; j_call: TRBJ2-5; cdr3_aa: CAILPGRGWQWKTQYF; cdr3_nt: TGTGCCATCTTACCCGGTCGGGGCTGGCAATGGAAGACCCAGTACTTC
clone_size: many; v_call: TRBV2; d_call: -; j_call: TRBJ2-5; cdr3_aa: CASSDAVQETQYF; cdr3_nt: TGTGCCAGCAGTGACGCCGTTCAAGAGACCCAGTACTTC
clone_size: many; v_call: TRBV12-3/TRBV12-4; d_call: TRBD1; j_call: TRBJ1-5; cdr3_aa: CASSLGGGQPQHF; cdr3_nt: TGTGCCAGCAGTCTAGGGGGCGGGCAGCCCCAGCATTTT
clone_size: few; v_call: TRBV7-6; d_call: -; j_call: TRBJ2-7; cdr3_aa: CASSPGTQNPYEQYF; cdr3_nt: TGTGCCAGCAGCCCAGGGACACAGAACCCCTACGAGCAGTACTTC
clone_size: -; v_call: TRBV12-3/TRBV12-4; d_call: -; j_call: TRBJ1-1; cdr3_aa: CASSLVGQGWVAFF; cdr3_nt: TGTGCCAGCAGTTTAGTTGGGCAGGGGTGGGTAGCTTTCTTT
clone_size: many; v_call: TRBV11-2; d_call: TRBD2; j_call: TRBJ2-5; cdr3_aa: CASSFTRGGETQYF; cdr3_nt: TGTGCCAGCAGCTTTACTCGGGGGGGCGAGACCCAGTACTTC
clone_size: -; v_call: TRBV4-2; d_call: -; j_call: TRBJ2-7; cdr3_aa: CASSPDPGRVSYEQYF; cdr3_nt: TGTGCCAGCAGCCCCGATCCGGGACGAGTCTCCTACGAGCAGTACTTC
clone_size: many; v_call: TRBV30; d_call: -; j_call: TRBJ1-3; cdr3_aa: CAGGSIIGNTIYF; cdr3_nt: TGTGCTGGGGGATCGATCATCGGAAACACCATATATTTT
clone_size: once; v_call: TRBV12-3/TRBV12-4; d_call: -; j_call: TRBJ1-5; cdr3_aa: CASSLSQGQPQHF; cdr3_nt: TGTGCCAGCAGTTTATCACAGGGTCAGCCCCAGCATTTT
clone_size: few; v_call: TRBV28; d_call: -; j_call: TRBJ2-2; cdr3_aa: CASSPSPGELFF; cdr3_nt: TGTGCCAGCAGCCCCTCGCCCGGGGAGCTGTTTTTT
clone_size: -; v_call: TRBV29-1; d_call: -; j_call: TRBJ2-3; cdr3_aa: CSVQPGPRDTQYF; cdr3_nt: TGCAGCGTACAACCGGGCCCTAGGGATACGCAGTATTTT
clone_size: -; v_call: TRBV28; d_call: TRBD1; j_call: TRBJ1-5; cdr3_aa: CASSSSKGTANNQPQHF; cdr3_nt: TGTGCCAGCAGTTCCTCCAAGGGGACAGCTAACAATCAGCCCCAGCATTTT
clone_size: -; v_call: TRBV24-1; d_call: TRBD2; j_call: TRBJ2-7; cdr3_aa: CATSDTGTSYEQYF; cdr3_nt: TGTGCCACCAGTGATACCGGGACTAGCTACGAGCAGTACTTC
clone_size: -; v_call: TRBV6-2/TRBV6-3; d_call: -; j_call: TRBJ2-7; cdr3_aa: CASSYSFPRGPEPYEQYF; cdr3_nt: TGTGCCAGCAGTTACTCCTTCCCTCGGGGCCCCGAACCGTACGAGCAGTACTTC
clone_size: few; v_call: TRBV3-1; d_call: TRBD1; j_call: TRBJ1-2; cdr3_aa: CASSTTGRGGYTF; cdr3_nt: TGTGCCAGCAGCACGACAGGGCGTGGTGGCTACACCTTC
clone_size: few; v_call: TRBV12-3/TRBV12-4; d_call: TRBD2; j_call: TRBJ2-7; cdr3_aa: CASSLVAGGPHEQYF; cdr3_nt: TGTGCCAGCAGTTTGGTAGCGGGAGGGCCCCACGAGCAGTACTTC
clone_size: many; v_call: TRBV20-1; d_call: -; j_call: TRBJ1-2; cdr3_aa: CSARDGGLGYTF; cdr3_nt: TGCAGTGCTAGAGATGGGGGGCTCGGCTACACCTTC
clone_size: -; v_call: TRBV28; d_call: -; j_call: TRBJ1-5; cdr3_aa: CASSLIGRGAAQPQHF; cdr3_nt: TGTGCCAGCAGTTTAATCGGTCGGGGGGCGGCTCAGCCCCAGCATTTT
clone_size: many; v_call: TRBV5-1; d_call: -; j_call: TRBJ2-7; cdr3_aa: CASSLLVPGVEQYF; cdr3_nt: TGCGCCAGCAGCTTGTTGGTCCCTGGGGTCGAGCAGTACTTC
clone_size: -; v_call: TRBV29-1; d_call: -; j_call: TRBJ2-7; cdr3_aa: CSATSRDNEQYF; cdr3_nt: TGCAGCGCAACATCCCGGGACAACGAGCAGTACTTC
clone_size: many; v_call: TRBV7-2; d_call: -; j_call: TRBJ2-5; cdr3_aa: CASSLDRAVRETQYF; cdr3_nt: TGTGCCAGCAGCTTAGATAGGGCGGTGAGGGAGACCCAGTACTTC
clone_size: -; v_call: TRBV6-1; d_call: -; j_call: TRBJ1-1; cdr3_aa: CASRQTGQGVGTEAFF; cdr3_nt: TGTGCCAGCAGACAAACGGGGCAGGGCGTAGGCACTGAAGCTTTCTTT
clone_size: few; v_call: TRBV20-1; d_call: -; j_call: TRBJ1-1; cdr3_aa: CSAFRGDTEAFF; cdr3_nt: TGCAGTGCTTTCAGGGGTGACACTGAAGCTTTCTTT